This note documents a single T cell receptor (beta chain) sequence. No antigen is known for it. V lost 3 bases, J lost 6 bases, and 2 bases stayed unmatched. Germline V lookup: CDR1 LNHDA, CDR2 SQIVND (reference sequence). The CDR3 extends over 14 amino acids. These data are taken from a study of T cell responses to AZD1222 COVID-19 vaccine. Overall study findings and caveats: CD4 TCRs linked to vaccination spanned spike, dominating at 160-218 and 743-854.

Libraries were prepared by immunoSEQ multiplex PCR; TCRdb keeps only in-frame clonotypes and omits some of them. The table lists 140,000 to 150,000 clones, 80% to 90% of them singletons. The source is an adult in good health. The sample consisted of peripheral blood, taken on day 0 of AZD1222 vaccination. V gene TRBV19 combines with J gene TRBJ2-1, with 10 bases lining up with TRBD2. CDR3 coding DNA: TGTGCCAGTAGTATGGGACTAGCGCGCAATGAGCAGTTCTTC. Translated: CASSMGLARNEQFF.